This T cell receptor (beta chain) was retrieved from a study of Graves' ophthalmopathy and Graves' hyperthyroidism. Across the study: Peripheral blood sampling occurred at initial diagnosis, before any treatment. Regarding the study as a whole: Stable hyperthyroidism and ophthalmopathy were told apart by a 13-signature model, which achieved roughly 89% sensitivity and around 77% specificity. Blood also harbored most expanded thyroid clonotypes above 0.001 frequency.

In its sample, this clonotype was seen many times. Antigen: not known. The CDR3 spans 15 residues. Trimming stripped 4 bases from V and 2 bases from J, with 12 bases between. Per germline, CDR1 SGHTA and CDR2 FQGTGA. Clinical symptoms, serum thyroxine, TRAb, thyroid ultrasound and orbital computed tomography were relied on for diagnosis. TCR beta CDR3 regions were amplified from RNA transcripts. First-round RT-PCR used HTBI primers; second-round multiplex PCR followed. One entry per CDR3 protein results from TCRdb running MiXCR on the multiplex PCR reads. The sample lists about 740,000 distinct CDR3 sequences; roughly 41% were seen once.

The sequenced sample consisted of peripheral blood. The rearrangement links TRBV7-3 to TRBJ1-5; D unresolved. This TCR was sampled from an adult man with Graves' ophthalmopathy. The CDR3 protein is CASSSSGQGNQPQHF. Written as DNA, the CDR3 is TGTGCCAGCAGCTCTTCCGGGCAGGGCAATCAGCCCCAGCATTTT.